This T cell receptor (beta chain) was documented in a study of T cells after posttransplantation cyclophosphamide. Whole-study findings and limits: TRB overlap between skin or GI tissue T cells and blood was limited. Donor-recipient repertoire similarity was low at 1-2 months, rising over year one. Recipient CMV seropositivity and CMV reactivation strongly tracked TRB clonality.

This clone was counted at least ten times. Its antigen is currently unknown. The CDR3 runs 17 residues. The germline gives CDR1 SEHNR, CDR2 FQNEAQ (reference sequence). Trimming stripped 2 bases from V and 1 base from J, with 17 bases between. Produced via immunoSEQ multiplex PCR; TCRdb's table is partial and in-frame only. The sample gives 30,000 to 40,000 clones, none seen only once, and the top ten clones hold around 2.5%. The sequencing sample was made of PBMCs. This chain joins TRBV7-9 and TRBJ2-5; D ambiguous. The receptor's source is a man aged 45 to 65 in good health, CMV-negative, and a related stem cell transplant donor. CDR3 residues: CASSLPLRGISQETQYF. DNA for the CDR3: TGTGCCAGCAGCTTACCCCTCCGAGGTATTTCCCAAGAGACCCAGTACTTC.